The clone carrying this T cell receptor beta chain was observed a single time. Original processing methods: Amplification of reference gene primers provided the estimated nucleated cell counts. TCRdb's table, derived via immunoSEQ multiplex PCR, lists solely in-frame clones and lacks some. V, J and clone size derive from that table, while D and trimming were established from the DNA sequence. The sample yields about 100,000 clones, 85% to 95% seen once. The source of the sample is a study of blood T cell repertoires in COVID-19. In the study overall: There were acute and convalescent COVID-19 samples, and they came from the United States, Italy and Spain. Nucleic acid was either cDNA or gDNA, and it came from T cells, B-cell-depleted T cells, or PBMCs.

This CDR3 spans 16 amino acids. V dropped 2 bases and J dropped 5; count of bases not matched to a gene: 7. Germline V CDR1 and CDR2: MNHEY, SMNVEV (reference sequence). This clonotype originated in a middle-aged man with active COVID-19. The material sequenced was peripheral blood. The genes are TRBV27 and TRBJ2-2; 8 bases line up with TRBD2. CDR3 nucleotide sequence: TGTGCCAGCAGTTTAAGGCCTAGCGGGTGGACCGGGGAGCTGTTTTTT. Translated: CASSLRPSGWTGELFF.